This T cell receptor beta chain was profiled in a study of OX40 agonist ivuxolimab in advanced cancers. Study-wide context: Patients in dose escalation had liver, melanoma, kidney or head and neck cancers. There were three patients with partial responses, one having hepatocellular carcinoma and two cutaneous melanoma.

Peripheral blood came from all dose cohorts at three timepoints. Some clones are missing from TCRdb's copy, which holds only in-frame ones; the method was immunoSEQ multiplex PCR. The profile shows about 67,000 clones, roughly 92% of them singletons. The CDR3 is 14 residues long. The V end was cut by 5 bases, the J end by 6 bases, with 14 bases between. Germline V gene sequence: CDR1 SGHAT, CDR2 FQNNGV. Source: CD4+ or CD8+ T cells sorted from blood, taken in a trial of the OX40 agonist ivuxolimab. The receptor's source is an adult with an advanced solid tumor such as melanoma, head and neck, liver or kidney cancer. The chain joins TRBV11-2 to TRBJ2-1; D possibly uses TRBD1 or TRBD2 (5 bases each). The CDR3 region is CASSLGARGNEQFF. CDR3 coding DNA: TGTGCCAGCAGCCTCGGGGCCAGAGGCAATGAGCAGTTCTTC.